Shown below are 31 T cell receptor beta chains from a single sample sequenced in a study of T cell responses to AZD1222 COVID-19 vaccine. Profiling relied on immunoSEQ multiplex PCR, and the TCRdb table lists in-frame clones only, not all of them. The repertoire includes 98,000 or so clones, 93% of them detected once, and about 5% sits in the top ten. The input for sequencing was peripheral blood, taken on day 0 of AZD1222 vaccination. The receptors stem from an adult in good health.

V usage is TRBV3-1 (or the pseudogene TRBV3-2) and J usage is TRBJ2-3, with 7 bases that match TRBD2. Trimming removed 0 bases from V and 1 base from J; junction bases left unmatched: 4. CDR3 length: 16 residues. Looked up from germline, CDR1 is LGHDT and CDR2 is YNNKEL (reference sequence). CDR3 amino acids: CASSQDAAGGTDTQYF. The CDR3 coding sequence is TGTGCCAGCAGCCAAGATGCCGCGGGGGGCACAGATACGCAGTATTTT.

The rearrangement links TRBV7-2 to TRBJ2-7, with a possible D match to TRBD1 (6 bases). Trimming shortened V by 5 bases and J by 3 bases, and 11 bases separated the two germline ends. This CDR3 region has 13 residues. Per the germline V gene, CDR1 is SGHTA and CDR2 is FQGNSA. CDR3 sequence (DNA): TGTGCCAGCAGCCTAGGGGGTTACTACGAGCAGTACTTC. Amino acids: CASSLGGYYEQYF. The variable domain in full, completed from reference TRBV7-2 and TRBJ2-7, reads GAGVSQSPSNKVTEKGKDVELRCDPISGHTALYWYRQSLGQGLEFLIYFQGNSAPDKSGLPSDRFSAERTGGSVSTLTIQRTQQEDSAVYLCASSLGGYYEQYFGPGTRLTVT.

This chain links TRBV10-1 with TRBJ2-1; possible D gene TRBD2, 6 bases. This CDR3 is built from 17 residues. V shed 9 bases and J shed 8 bases, with 29 bases lying between them. Germline loops: CDR1 WNHNN, CDR2 SYGVQD (reference sequence). CDR3 nucleotide sequence: TGCGCCAGTTCGGAGGGGTCTTCGGGGAACGGGGATTATGAGCAGTTCTTC. Residues: CASSEGSSGNGDYEQFF.

The chain employs TRBV3-1 (or the pseudogene TRBV3-2) and TRBJ1-2, with no clear D. Trimming took off 4 bases at V and 9 bases at J, with 21 bases between the two ends. CDR3 length equals 15 residues. The V gene's germline CDR1 is LGHDT and CDR2 YNNKEL (reference sequence). The CDR3 region is CASSPEPAVLESYTF. CDR3 coding DNA: TGTGCCAGCAGCCCCGAACCGGCCGTACTTGAAAGCTACACCTTC.

The gene calls are TRBV7-2 and TRBJ1-1; D is perhaps TRBD1 (5 bases). Germline assignment: CDR1 SGHTA and CDR2 FQGNSA. Trimming pared 1 base from V and 7 bases from J, leaving 7 bases between. The CDR3 totals 12 residues. DNA of the CDR3: TGTGCCAGCAGCTTAGTGGGACGTGAAGCTTTCTTT. Encoded protein: CASSLVGREAFF.

This clone appeared once. The chain has TRBV28 and TRBJ1-2; D is ambiguous. Germline V gene lookup returns CDR1 MDHEN and CDR2 SYDVKM. The V and J ends lost 6 bases and 5 bases respectively, with 10 bases between them. This CDR3 has 12 residues. CDR3 loop: CASRSPGYGYTF. CDR3 bases: TGTGCCAGCAGATCTCCGGGTTATGGCTACACCTTC.

The rearrangement links TRBV4-2 to TRBJ2-7, with 8 bases matching TRBD2. After removal of 5 bases from V and 4 bases from J, the junction contained 4 bases not matched to a gene. This CDR3 region has 13 residues. Germline-derived CDR1 and CDR2 are LGHNA and YNFKEQ. CDR3 sequence (DNA): TGTGCCAGCAGCGGGACTAGTCGGTACGAGCAGTACTTC. Translation gives CASSGTSRYEQYF.

This clone was seen once. The rearrangement joins TRBV15 to TRBJ1-4; perhaps TRBD1 as D (6 bases). Trimming stripped 0 bases from V and 5 bases from J, with 10 bases between. Germline V gives CDR1 LNHNV, CDR2 YYDKDF (reference sequence). The CDR3 is 15 amino acids. The CDR3 loop reads CATSRDRGLNEKLFF. CDR3 coding DNA: TGTGCCACCAGCAGAGATAGGGGGTTGAATGAAAAACTGTTTTTT.

The chain combines TRBV19 with TRBJ1-2; no clear D gene. The CDR3 spans 14 residues. Germline V CDR1 and CDR2: LNHDA, SQIVND (reference sequence). Trimming cost V 3 bases and J 0 bases, with 8 bases left between them. The CDR3 protein is CASSIKRANYGYTF. The CDR3 nucleotides read TGTGCCAGTAGTATTAAGAGAGCTAACTATGGCTACACCTTC.

V gene TRBV28 combines with J gene TRBJ2-1; TRBD1 aligns across 7 bases. Unmatched junction bases numbered 3, after V lost 3 bases and J lost 4 bases. CDR3 length: 14 amino acids. Per germline, CDR1 MDHEN and CDR2 SYDVKM. CDR3 DNA: TGTGCCAGCAGTTTTTCGGGACAGTACAATGAGCAGTTCTTC. Protein sequence: CASSFSGQYNEQFF.

The J gene is TRBJ1-2, the V gene TRBV6-8, with a weak D call TRBD1 (5 bases). Trimming took off 7 bases at V and 8 bases at J, with 17 bases between the two ends. CDR3 length equals 13 residues. Germline values: CDR1 MNHGY, CDR2 SAAAGT. CDR3 sequence reads: CASIALGREGYTF. CDR3 DNA: TGTGCCAGCATTGCTTTGGGGCGAGAAGGCTACACCTTC.

The V and J genes are TRBV7-3 and TRBJ1-2; 10 positions match TRBD1. V lost 5 bases to trimming and J lost 3 bases; unmatched junction nucleotides: 6. The CDR3 sequence is 15 residues long. Germline V lookup: CDR1 SGHTA, CDR2 FQGTGA. DNA of the CDR3: TGTGCCAGCAGCCCGGGGACAGGGGAAGACTATGGCTACACCTTC. Protein: CASSPGTGEDYGYTF. The full variable domain, rest sourced from reference TRBV7-3 and TRBJ1-2, is GAGVSQTPSNKVTEKGKYVELRCDPISGHTALYWYRQSLGQGPEFLIYFQGTGAADDSGLPNDRFFAVRPEGSVSTLKIQRTERGDSAVYLCASSPGTGEDYGYTFGSGTRLTVV.

A single count supports this clone. V gene TRBV5-1 combines with J gene TRBJ1-1; no reliable D call. Between the trimmed V and J ends, which lost 0 bases and 3 bases, there was a span of 12 bases. The CDR3 spans 15 residues. From germline, CDR1 is SGHRS and CDR2 YFSETQ. The CDR3 DNA is TGCGCCAGCAGCTTGGGGGCGGGTAGTGACACTGAAGCTTTCTTT. It translates to CASSLGAGSDTEAFF.

The gene calls are TRBV20-1 and TRBJ2-1; D remains ambiguous. The CDR3 is 11 residues long. From germline, CDR1 is DFQATT and CDR2 SNEGSKA (reference sequence). V lost 2 bases and J lost 9, with 8 bases in between. The DNA of the CDR3 is TGCAGTGCTAGACCTTTCTCTGAGCAGTTCTTC. It yields the protein CSARPFSEQFF.

This sequence joins TRBV5-8 and TRBJ1-5; 8 bases match TRBD1. V lost 5 bases, J lost 6 bases, and 7 bases stayed unmatched. The CDR3 covers 14 residues. In germline, CDR1 is SGHTS, CDR2 YDEGEE. The CDR3 spells CASSIGTGLQPQHF. Written as DNA, the CDR3 is TGTGCCAGCAGTATTGGGACAGGTCTTCAGCCCCAGCATTTT.

The chain is built from TRBV2 and TRBJ1-6; D perhaps matches TRBD1 (5 bases). Germline assignment: CDR1 SNHLY and CDR2 FYNNEI. The V and J ends lost 6 bases and 4 bases respectively, with 13 bases between them. This CDR3 is 15 amino acids long. The CDR3 coding sequence is TGTGCCAGCAGCGCAGGGCCTCAATATAATTCACCCCTCCACTTT. Its translation is CASSAGPQYNSPLHF.

This clone was recorded only once. The rearrangement uses TRBV10-3 and TRBJ2-2; 15 bases are shared with TRBD2. Germline CDR1 and CDR2: ENHRY and SYGVKD. V was pared by 10 bases and J by 4 bases, with 4 bases of the junction left unmatched. This CDR3 contains 15 residues. In nucleotides, the CDR3 is TGTGCCACCGGACTAGCGGGAGGGGTCACCGGGGAGCTGTTTTTT. Its translation is CATGLAGGVTGELFF.

The chain is built from TRBV6-5 and TRBJ2-3, with TRBD1 matching over 9 bases. CDR1 is MNHEY, CDR2 SVGAGI, per germline. V shed 5 bases, J shed 2 bases, and the junction held 5 bases outside the gene matches. The CDR3 spans 15 residues. The CDR3 DNA reads TGTGCCAGCAGTCGGGACAGGGCCCTCACAGATACGCAGTATTTT. Its translation: CASSRDRALTDTQYF.

This clone has a handful of counts. The chain links TRBV7-2 to TRBJ1-1; TRBD1 agrees at 7 bases. With V trimmed by 2 bases and J by 0 bases, 3 bases remained unmatched. Germline assignment: CDR1 SGHTA and CDR2 FQGNSA. The CDR3 spans 15 residues. CDR3: CASSLKGAVNTEAFF. The CDR3, as DNA: TGTGCCAGCAGCTTAAAGGGGGCAGTGAACACTGAAGCTTTCTTT.

The chain carries TRBV27 and TRBJ2-5; possibly TRBD2 for D (5 bases). The CDR3 is 14 residues long. The ends were cut back, 2 bases at V and 4 bases at J, with 11 bases in the middle. Germline loops: CDR1 MNHEY, CDR2 SMNVEV (reference sequence). CDR3 sequence: CASSLGGNAETQYF. The CDR3 nucleotides read TGTGCCAGCAGTTTAGGAGGTAACGCAGAGACCCAGTACTTC.

CDR3 sequence (DNA): TGTGCCAGCAGCTCCCGGACCTACGAGCAGTACTTC. Amino acids: CASSSRTYEQYF. This chain connects TRBV11-3 to TRBJ2-7; no clear D. The germline V gene encodes CDR1 SGHNT and CDR2 YENEEA. V lost 4 bases, J lost 2 bases, and 6 bases lay in between. The CDR3 runs 12 residues.

The chain combines TRBV7-2 with TRBJ2-1; tentatively, D is TRBD1 (6 bases). V lost 5 bases and J lost 7, with 18 bases in between. The length of the CDR3 is 15 residues. Germline CDR1 is SGHTA and CDR2 is FQGNSA. The CDR3 loop reads CASSAQGLRGNEQFF. The CDR3 DNA is TGTGCCAGCAGCGCACAGGGTCTACGAGGGAATGAGCAGTTCTTC.

The chain employs TRBV7-2 and TRBJ1-5, with a tentative D call TRBD1 (5 bases). The CDR3 sequence is 17 residues long. CDR1 is SGHTA, CDR2 FQGNSA, per germline. With 1 base removed from V and 2 bases from J, the gap between germline ends came to 15 bases. CDR3 in amino acids: CASSLGYRGSGNQPQHF. The DNA of the CDR3 is TGTGCCAGCAGCTTAGGGTATAGGGGAAGCGGCAATCAGCCCCAGCATTTT.

For the CDR3, the DNA is TGCGCCAGCAGCTTGGGCCCCGGGCGGGACTCTGGAAACACCATATATTTT. Encoded protein: CASSLGPGRDSGNTIYF. The chain combines TRBV5-1 with TRBJ1-3, with D hard to call. This CDR3 has 17 residues. Per the germline V gene, CDR1 is SGHRS and CDR2 is YFSETQ. The ends were cut back, 0 bases at V and 0 bases at J, with 13 bases in the middle.

The chain carries TRBV21-1 and TRBJ2-2; the DNA was not used to check the table's D call, TRBD1. TRBV21-1 represents a pseudogene. This CDR3 contains 15 residues. CDR3 coding DNA: TGTGCCAGCAGCAATCCGGACAGGGGATCCGGGGAGCTGTTTTTT. It codes for CASSNPDRGSGELFF.

The chain employs TRBV5-4 and TRBJ2-1, with 9 bases that match TRBD2. This CDR3 has 15 residues. Trimming cost V 0 bases and J 3 bases; bases outside gene matches: 1. The germline V gene encodes CDR1 SGHNT and CDR2 YYREEE (reference sequence). CDR3 region: CASSLGLADYNEQFF. The DNA for the CDR3 is TGTGCCAGCAGCTTGGGACTAGCGGACTACAATGAGCAGTTCTTC.

The rearrangement uses TRBV6-5 and TRBJ2-2; tentatively, D is TRBD2 (6 bases). V lost 8 bases and J lost 5, with 9 bases in between. The CDR3 runs 12 residues. Germline loops: CDR1 MNHEY, CDR2 SVGAGI. The CDR3 DNA sequence: TGTGCCAGCCTTCGGGGGACCGGGGAGCTGTTTTTT. It is translated as CASLRGTGELFF.

The V call is TRBV30, the J call TRBJ1-5; the D gene is possibly TRBD1 (5 bases). This CDR3 contains 16 residues. Trimming cost V 2 bases and J 1 base, with 15 bases left between them. The germline V gene has CDR1 GTSNPN and CDR2 SVGIG (reference sequence). CDR3 region: CAWSRGGRVSNQPQHF. The CDR3 DNA is TGTGCCTGGAGTCGGGGGGGTAGGGTGAGCAATCAGCCCCAGCATTTT.

V gene TRBV9 combines with J gene TRBJ2-5; 10 nucleotides match TRBD2. Looked up from germline, CDR1 is SGDLS and CDR2 is YYNGEE. Trimming at V came to 3 bases and at J to 5 bases, leaving 4 bases not matched to a gene. This CDR3 has 14 amino acids. CDR3 in amino acids: CASSASGRGETQYF. The CDR3 nucleotides are TGTGCCAGCAGCGCTAGCGGGAGAGGGGAGACCCAGTACTTC.

This rearrangement joins TRBV2 to TRBJ1-4; tentatively, D is TRBD1 (5 bases). This CDR3 has 13 amino acids. Trimming took off 4 bases at V and 8 bases at J, with 11 bases between the two ends. CDR1 SNHLY and CDR2 FYNNEI come from the germline V gene. The CDR3 DNA reads TGTGCCAGCAGTGGGCAGGGAAACGAAAAACTGTTTTTT. Its protein is CASSGQGNEKLFF.

The chain couples TRBV5-1 to TRBJ1-2; D gene ambiguous. The germline V gene has CDR1 SGHRS and CDR2 YFSETQ. The CDR3 is 14 residues long. V dropped 2 bases and J dropped 2 bases, with 10 bases sitting between them. In nucleotides, the CDR3 is TGCGCCAGCAGCTTATCCGGGTACAACTATGGCTACACCTTC. This sequence encodes CASSLSGYNYGYTF.